The 27 T cell receptor beta chains reported below all come from one sample, sequenced in a study of breast tumors, draining lymph nodes, adjacent tissues. TCRdb used MiXCR to reprocess the multiplex PCR reads, holding one entry per CDR3 protein. Here the sample spans around 230,000 distinct CDR3 sequences, approximately 30% being singletons. Breast cancer patients provided tissue from their axillary draining lymph nodes. Sequenced sample: axillary lymph node tissue. The receptors shown here come from a female donor with breast cancer. Some clones in this sample may be carry-over from other donors' samples.

The sample holds many counts of this clonotype. The chain couples TRBV5-8 to TRBJ2-3; tentative D call: TRBD2 (5 bases). The germline CDR1 and CDR2 sequences are SGHTS and YDEGEE. V was clipped by 7 bases and J by 2 bases, with 11 bases between them. The CDR3 length is 13 residues. CDR3 sequence (DNA): TGTGCCAGCCGCGGAGGCTTCACAGATACGCAGTATTTT. It specifies CASRGGFTDTQYF. Complete variable domain (other parts from reference TRBV5-8 and TRBJ2-3): EAGVTQSPTHLIKTRGQQATLRCSPISGHTSVYWYQQALGLGLQFLLWYDEGEERNRGNFPPRFSGRQFPNYSSELNVNALELEDSALYLCASRGGFTDTQYFGPGTRLTVL.

This clonotype was seen many times. The chain couples TRBV6-1 to TRBJ1-2, with 8 bases fitting TRBD1. The CDR3 runs 15 residues. CDR1 is MNHNS, CDR2 SASEGT, per germline. Trimming took 5 bases from V and 9 from J; bases not matched to a gene: 14. For the CDR3, the DNA is TGTGCCAGCAGTCCCCGAGACAGGGGTATTAGTAGCTACACCTTC. This codes for CASSPRDRGISSYTF.

The sample holds many counts of this clonotype. The rearrangement links TRBV6-2 or TRBV6-3 to TRBJ1-5, with D hard to call. Trimming removed 6 bases from V and 4 bases from J, with 10 bases in between. Per the germline V gene, CDR1 is MNHEY and CDR2 is SVGEGT. The CDR3 loop spans 13 amino acids. In DNA form, the CDR3 reads TGTGCCAGCAGCAAGACAAGTAATCAGCCCCAGCATTTT. It yields the protein CASSKTSNQPQHF.

This clonotype was seen just once. This chain links TRBV2 with TRBJ1-5; maybe TRBD1 (6 bases). Trimming pared 4 bases from V and 11 bases from J, leaving 15 bases between. This CDR3 has 13 residues. Germline CDR1 reads SNHLY; CDR2 reads FYNNEI. This CDR3 reads CASSVQGPFSQHF. The CDR3 region has the DNA TGTGCCAGCAGTGTTCAGGGGCCCTTCTCCCAGCATTTT.

The J gene is TRBJ1-5, the V gene TRBV19; D not resolved. V was pared by 6 bases and J by 7 bases, with 10 bases between. Germline CDR1 and CDR2: LNHDA and SQIVND (reference sequence). The CDR3 is 12 residues long. This CDR3 reads CASRPPGQPQHF. The CDR3 DNA is TGTGCCAGTAGACCACCGGGACAGCCCCAGCATTTT.

Many counts were recorded for this clonotype. V is TRBV5-1 and J is TRBJ2-2; D is unclear. V was clipped by 4 bases and J by 0 bases, with 10 bases between them. Per the germline V gene, CDR1 is SGHRS and CDR2 is YFSETQ. This CDR3 contains 15 residues. The CDR3 loop is CASSPDQSNTGELFF. As DNA, the CDR3 is TGCGCCAGCAGCCCCGACCAGTCGAACACCGGGGAGCTGTTTTTT.

This clonotype has at least ten counts. At one boundary the junction diverges from the germline segment, which might be a read error. The V and J genes are TRBV29-1 and TRBJ2-3; D unclear. CDR1 SQVTM and CDR2 ANQGSEA come from the germline V gene. The CDR3 spans 13 residues. The CDR3: CGVELRSTDTQYF. The DNA for the CDR3 is TGCGGCGTTGAACTCAGAAGCACAGATACGCAGTATTTT.

About this clonotype: A much larger clone is a single base away; this may be a read error. Here the CDR3 DNA reads TGTGCCAGCGACAGGGGAACCGCGAACACCGGGGAGCTGCTTTTT. It is translated as CASDRGTANTGELLF. V gene TRBV6-2 or TRBV6-3 combines with J gene TRBJ2-2; 8 bases line up with TRBD1. The CDR3 is made up of 15 amino acids. Germline assignment: CDR1 MNHEY and CDR2 SVGEGT.

This chain connects TRBV7-9 to TRBJ1-1; D unresolved. The CDR3 covers 16 residues. CDR1 and CDR2 from the germline V gene are SEHNR and FQNEAQ (reference sequence). V was cut by 4 bases and J by 1 base, with 16 bases left in between. CDR3 nucleotide sequence: TGTGCCAGCAGCTCAGCGGAGGGCAGACGGAACACTGAAGCTTTCTTT. Amino acids: CASSSAEGRRNTEAFF. The variable domain in full, completed from reference TRBV7-9 and TRBJ1-1, reads DTGVSQNPRHKITKRGQNVTFRCDPISEHNRLYWYRQTLGQGPEFLTYFQNEAQLEKSRLLSDRFSAERPKGSFSTLEIQRTEQGDSAMYLCASSSAEGRRNTEAFFGQGTRLTVV.

This clonotype was picked up one time. This chain uses TRBV20-1 with TRBJ2-7; 11 nucleotides line up with TRBD1. The J segment lost 3 bases and the V segment lost 4 bases, leaving 5 bases of the junction unmatched. CDR1 is DFQATT, CDR2 SNEGSKA, per germline (reference sequence). The CDR3 length is 14 residues. The CDR3 sequence: CSAIPGQGVYEQYF. The DNA for the CDR3 is TGCAGTGCTATCCCGGGACAGGGGGTCTACGAGCAGTACTTC.

Ten or more counts support this clonotype. The CDR3 DNA follows: TGCGCCAGCAGCCTCGGGACTAGCGGGAGCTCGGCAGATACGCAGTATTTT. This translates into CASSLGTSGSSADTQYF. The chain carries TRBV5-1 and TRBJ2-3; 14 bases align to TRBD2. The germline CDR1 and CDR2 sequences are SGHRS and YFSETQ. CDR3 length: 17 amino acids. V lost 4 bases to trimming and J lost 4 bases; unmatched junction nucleotides: 8.

This rearrangement joins TRBV7-6 to TRBJ2-5; TRBD1 agrees at 9 bases. With V trimmed by 8 bases and J by 4 bases, 8 bases remained unmatched. The CDR3 is 14 residues long. Germline V gene sequence: CDR1 SGHVS, CDR2 FNYEAQ. CDR3 region: CASGGQGVGETQYF. CDR3 coding DNA: TGTGCCAGCGGGGGACAGGGTGTAGGAGAGACCCAGTACTTC. Looking up the rest from reference TRBV7-6 and TRBJ2-5 gives the full variable domain: GAGVSQSPRYKVTKRGQDVALRCDPISGHVSLYWYRQALGQGPEFLTYFNYEAQQDKSGLPNDRFSAERPEGSISTLTIQRTEQRDSAMYRCASGGQGVGETQYFGPGTRLLVL.

V gene TRBV6-2 or TRBV6-3 combines with J gene TRBJ2-2, with D perhaps matching TRBD1 or TRBD2 (6 bases each). Germline values: CDR1 MNHEY, CDR2 SVGEGT. The CDR3 sequence is 18 residues long. Trimming cost V 0 bases and J 5 bases, with 19 bases left between them. The DNA for the CDR3 is TGTGCCAGCAGTTACTCCCCCGTGGAGCGGAGGGGGACCGGGGAGCTGTTTTTT. Translating gives CASSYSPVERRGTGELFF.

J is TRBJ1-1 and V is TRBV18, with TRBD1 matching over 10 bases. V gave up 4 bases and J gave up 6 bases; unmatched junction bases: 8. CDR3 length equals 15 residues. Germline assignment: CDR1 KGHSH and CDR2 LQKENI. The CDR3 loop is CASSHGGTGVSEAFF. The CDR3 DNA is TGTGCCAGCTCACATGGTGGGACAGGGGTTTCTGAAGCTTTCTTT.

This clonotype showed up many times. CDR3 nucleotides: TGTGCCAGTAGTATTAGGCCAGGGGGTCGAGAGACCCAGTACTTC. Translation gives CASSIRPGGRETQYF. The chain joins TRBV19 to TRBJ2-5; 7 bases map to TRBD1. V gave up 3 bases and J gave up 4 bases; unmatched junction bases: 8. In germline, CDR1 is LNHDA, CDR2 SQIVND (reference sequence). CDR3 length: 15 amino acids.

This clonotype was seen at least ten times. The chain carries TRBV20-1 and TRBJ1-4; 9 nucleotides align to TRBD1. V trimming: 0 bases; J trimming: 7 bases; junction bases outside the gene matches: 6. Germline lookup yields CDR1 DFQATT and CDR2 SNEGSKA (reference sequence). This CDR3 has 15 residues. In DNA form, the CDR3 reads TGCAGTGCTAGAGAAACGACAGGGGGATCTGAAAAACTGTTTTTT. Its protein product is CSARETTGGSEKLFF.

The rearrangement uses TRBV20-1 and TRBJ1-1; possible D gene TRBD1, 5 bases. V was shortened by 0 bases and J by 10 bases, with 18 bases between the two germline ends. The CDR3 runs to 14 residues. Germline V lookup: CDR1 DFQATT, CDR2 SNEGSKA (reference sequence). CDR3 amino acids: CSAREGGGRGGAFF. The DNA of the CDR3 is TGCAGTGCTAGAGAGGGGGGAGGGCGAGGAGGAGCTTTCTTT.

The chain couples TRBV30 to TRBJ1-4; the D gene is possibly TRBD1 (5 bases). The CDR3 consists of 14 residues. Trimming stripped 3 bases from V and 1 base from J, with 9 bases between. The germline V gene encodes CDR1 GTSNPN and CDR2 SVGIG (reference sequence). This CDR3 reads CAWRGRGTNEKLFF. CDR3 nucleotide sequence: TGTGCCTGGAGGGGAAGGGGAACTAATGAAAAACTGTTTTTT.

The V and J genes are TRBV7-3 and TRBJ2-3, with 8 bases identical to TRBD2. J lost 4 bases, V lost 0 bases, and 12 bases had no gene match. Germline V gene data show CDR1 as SGHTA and CDR2 as FQGTGA. This CDR3 comprises 18 residues. In DNA, the CDR3 is TGTGCCAGCAGCTTAACTTCTAGCGGGCTGAGATTCTCAGATACGCAGTATTTT. Protein sequence: CASSLTSSGLRFSDTQYF.

This clonotype came up many times. A read error may be the cause here, since a much bigger clone is one base away. The V gene is TRBV20-1, the J gene TRBJ2-5, with 7 bases matching TRBD1. Germline assignment: CDR1 DFQATT and CDR2 SNEGSKA (reference sequence). This CDR3 is 12 amino acids long. As DNA, the CDR3 is TGCAGTGCTATGGGACAGAGAGAGACCCCGTACTTC. Amino acids: CSAMGQRETPYF.

This clonotype was recorded at least ten times. The chain recombines TRBV7-2 with TRBJ2-7; 10 nucleotides match TRBD1. The V gene end was trimmed by 6 bases and the J gene end by 5 bases; junction bases not matched to a gene: 10. Germline V gene lookup returns CDR1 SGHTA and CDR2 FQGNSA. CDR3 length: 15 amino acids. CDR3 residues: CASREPGQGTHEQYF. CDR3 sequence (DNA): TGTGCCAGCAGGGAGCCGGGACAGGGGACCCACGAGCAGTACTTC.

This clonotype was observed many times. V is TRBV7-9 and J is TRBJ2-4; D may correspond to TRBD1 or TRBD2 (5 bases each). The length of the CDR3 is 17 residues. V was trimmed by 5 bases and J by 2 bases, leaving 19 bases between them. Germline CDR1 is SEHNR and CDR2 is FQNEAQ (reference sequence). CDR3 sequence (DNA): TGTGCCAGCAGCGAACGGGGTGAGGGGTATTCCAAAAACATTCAGTACTTC. Translated: CASSERGEGYSKNIQYF.

V usage is TRBV20-1 and J usage is TRBJ1-3; 8 bases are shared with TRBD1. With V trimmed by 0 bases and J by 0 bases, 10 bases remained unmatched. In germline, CDR1 is DFQATT, CDR2 SNEGSKA (reference sequence). The CDR3 length is 18 residues. CDR3 bases: TGCAGTGCTAGAGATACAGGGGGTGGTGAAGGCTCTGGAAACACCATATATTTT. Amino acid sequence: CSARDTGGGEGSGNTIYF.

In its sample, this clonotype was seen many times. The chain links TRBV30 to TRBJ2-7; 11 nucleotides align to TRBD1. V lost 1 base to trimming and J lost 3 bases; unmatched junction nucleotides: 2. There are 14 residues in the CDR3. Germline V gives CDR1 GTSNPN, CDR2 SVGIG (reference sequence). The CDR3 loop reads CAWSAGTGGYEQYF. CDR3 nucleotides: TGTGCCTGGAGTGCAGGGACAGGGGGCTACGAGCAGTACTTC.

This clonotype was picked up many times. The CDR3 region is CSATGGPAAGQFF. The DNA for the CDR3 is TGCAGTGCAACTGGGGGACCGGCCGCGGGGCAGTTCTTC. The rearrangement links TRBV20-1 to TRBJ2-1; D may correspond to TRBD1 or TRBD2 (5 bases each). CDR3 length equals 13 residues. Germline CDR1 DFQATT, CDR2 SNEGSKA (reference sequence). V was pared by 6 bases and J by 12 bases, with 21 bases between.

This clonotype was picked up many times. The chain employs TRBV15 and TRBJ2-1; D is uncertain. V lost 1 base to trimming and J lost 0 bases, with 10 bases between them. Germline V gene sequence: CDR1 LNHNV, CDR2 YYDKDF (reference sequence). CDR3 size: 16 residues. CDR3 region: CATSRVATPSYNEQFF. For the CDR3, the DNA is TGTGCCACCAGCAGAGTAGCTACCCCCTCCTACAATGAGCAGTTCTTC.

This clonotype was counted once. V and J are TRBV6-5 and TRBJ1-2; 9 bases map to TRBD1. The junction had 19 bases not matched to a gene; V was cut back by 5 bases and J by 12 bases. CDR3 length: 16 residues. Per germline, CDR1 MNHEY and CDR2 SVGAGI. CDR3 residues: CASSPPSQGAPGGNTF. The CDR3 region has the DNA TGTGCCAGCAGTCCTCCTTCACAGGGGGCGCCGGGAGGAAACACCTTC.